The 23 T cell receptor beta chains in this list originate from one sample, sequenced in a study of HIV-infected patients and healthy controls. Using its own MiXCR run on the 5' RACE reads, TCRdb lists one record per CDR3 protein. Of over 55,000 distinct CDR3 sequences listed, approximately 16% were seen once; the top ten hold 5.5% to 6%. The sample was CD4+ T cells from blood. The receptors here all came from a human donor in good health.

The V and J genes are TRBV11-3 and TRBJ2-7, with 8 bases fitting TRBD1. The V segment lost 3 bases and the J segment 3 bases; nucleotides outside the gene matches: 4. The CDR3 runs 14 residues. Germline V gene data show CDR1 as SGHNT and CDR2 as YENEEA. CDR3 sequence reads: CASSFRTGNYEQYF. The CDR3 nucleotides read TGTGCCAGCAGCTTTAGGACAGGGAACTACGAGCAGTACTTC.

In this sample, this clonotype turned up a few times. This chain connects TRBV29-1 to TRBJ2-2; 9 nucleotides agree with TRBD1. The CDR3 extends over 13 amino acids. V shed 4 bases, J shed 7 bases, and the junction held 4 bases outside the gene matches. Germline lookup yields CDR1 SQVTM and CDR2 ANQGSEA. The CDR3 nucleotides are TGCAGCGTTGTACAGGGGGCTGGCGGGGAGCTGTTTTTT. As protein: CSVVQGAGGELFF.

The CDR3: CASSRMLTERDEKLFF. In DNA, the CDR3 is TGTGCCAGCAGCCGAATGCTGACCGAGCGGGATGAAAAACTGTTTTTT. J is TRBJ1-4 and V is TRBV13; D is uncertain. Trimming pared 5 bases from V and 6 bases from J, leaving 19 bases between. CDR3 length: 16 residues. Germline lookup yields CDR1 PRHDT and CDR2 FYEKMQ (reference sequence).

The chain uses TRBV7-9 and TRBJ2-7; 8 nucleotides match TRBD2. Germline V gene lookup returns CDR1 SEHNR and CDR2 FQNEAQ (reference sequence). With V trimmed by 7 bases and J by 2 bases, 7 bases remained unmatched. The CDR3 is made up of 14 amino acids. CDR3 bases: TGTGCCAGCATGCTAGCGGGTACTACCTACGAGCAGTACTTC. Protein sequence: CASMLAGTTYEQYF.

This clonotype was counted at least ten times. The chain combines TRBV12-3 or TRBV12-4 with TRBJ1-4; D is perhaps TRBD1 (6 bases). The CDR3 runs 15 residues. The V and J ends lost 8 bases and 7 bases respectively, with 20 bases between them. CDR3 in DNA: TGTGCCAGCGCTCCTGGGGAGGGGGGTGGTGAAAAACTGTTTTTT. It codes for CASAPGEGGGEKLFF.

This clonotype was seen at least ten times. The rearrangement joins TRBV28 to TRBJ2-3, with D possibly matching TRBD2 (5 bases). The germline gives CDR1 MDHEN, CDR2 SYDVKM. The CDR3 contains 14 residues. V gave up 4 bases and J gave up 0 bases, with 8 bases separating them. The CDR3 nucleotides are TGTGCCAGCAGTTGGGGAGCTAGCACAGATACGCAGTATTTT. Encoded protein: CASSWGASTDTQYF.

Here the CDR3 DNA reads TGTGCCAGCAGCTTAGATCTTGGGGGCGTCACCGGGGAGCTGTTTTTT. It yields the protein CASSLDLGGVTGELFF. J is TRBJ2-2 and V is TRBV13; weak D call: TRBD1 (6 bases). Trimming removed 1 base from V and 4 bases from J, with 13 bases in between. The germline V gene encodes CDR1 PRHDT and CDR2 FYEKMQ (reference sequence). The CDR3 extends over 16 amino acids.

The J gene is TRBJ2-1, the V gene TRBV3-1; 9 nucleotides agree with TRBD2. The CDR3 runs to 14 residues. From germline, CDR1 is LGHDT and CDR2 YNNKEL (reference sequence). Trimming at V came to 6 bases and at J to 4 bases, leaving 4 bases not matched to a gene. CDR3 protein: CASRTSGLYNEQFF. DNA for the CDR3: TGTGCCAGCAGGACTAGCGGCTTATACAATGAGCAGTTCTTC.

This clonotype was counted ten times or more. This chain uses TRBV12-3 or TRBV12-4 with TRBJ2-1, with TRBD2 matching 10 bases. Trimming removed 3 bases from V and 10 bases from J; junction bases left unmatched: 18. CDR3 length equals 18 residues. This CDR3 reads CASSLPPEKREGREEQFF. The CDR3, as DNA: TGTGCCAGCAGTTTGCCCCCAGAGAAGCGGGAGGGCCGGGAAGAGCAGTTCTTC.

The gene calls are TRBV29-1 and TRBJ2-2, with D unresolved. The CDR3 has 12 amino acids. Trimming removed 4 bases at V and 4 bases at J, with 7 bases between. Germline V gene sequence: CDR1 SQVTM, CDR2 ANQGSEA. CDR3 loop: CSVVRSTGELFF. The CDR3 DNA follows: TGCAGCGTTGTAAGGAGCACCGGGGAGCTGTTTTTT.

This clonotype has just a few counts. The CDR3 is CSAINPREGVPTDTQYF. CDR3 DNA sequence: TGCAGTGCTATCAACCCCCGGGAGGGGGTGCCCACAGATACGCAGTATTTT. The chain couples TRBV20-1 to TRBJ2-3; 8 bases are shared with TRBD2. Germline CDR1 and CDR2: DFQATT and SNEGSKA (reference sequence). This CDR3 comprises 17 residues. The J segment lost 2 bases and the V segment lost 4 bases, leaving 14 bases of the junction unmatched.

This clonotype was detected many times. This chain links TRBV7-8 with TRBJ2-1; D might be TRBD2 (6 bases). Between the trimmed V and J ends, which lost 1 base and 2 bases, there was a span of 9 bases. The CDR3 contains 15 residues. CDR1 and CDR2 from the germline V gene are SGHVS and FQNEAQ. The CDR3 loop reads CASSLEGGTYNEQFF. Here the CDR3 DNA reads TGTGCCAGCAGCTTAGAGGGCGGGACCTACAATGAGCAGTTCTTC. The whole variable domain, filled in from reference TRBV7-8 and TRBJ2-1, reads GAGVSQSPRYKVAKRGQDVALRCDPISGHVSLFWYQQALGQGPEFLTYFQNEAQLDKSGLPSDRFFAERPEGSVSTLKIQRTQQEDSAVYLCASSLEGGTYNEQFFGPGTRLTVL.

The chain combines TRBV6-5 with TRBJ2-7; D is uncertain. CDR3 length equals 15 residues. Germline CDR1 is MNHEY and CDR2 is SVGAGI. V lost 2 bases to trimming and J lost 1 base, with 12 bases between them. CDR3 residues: CASSYRSPSSYEQYF. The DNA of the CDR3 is TGTGCCAGCAGTTACAGAAGCCCCTCATCCTACGAGCAGTACTTC.

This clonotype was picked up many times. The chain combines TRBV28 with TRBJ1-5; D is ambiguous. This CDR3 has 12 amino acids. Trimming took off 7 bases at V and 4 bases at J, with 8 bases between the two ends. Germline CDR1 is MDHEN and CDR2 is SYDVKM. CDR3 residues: CASKRVNQPQHF. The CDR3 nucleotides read TGTGCCAGCAAACGGGTAAATCAGCCCCAGCATTTT.

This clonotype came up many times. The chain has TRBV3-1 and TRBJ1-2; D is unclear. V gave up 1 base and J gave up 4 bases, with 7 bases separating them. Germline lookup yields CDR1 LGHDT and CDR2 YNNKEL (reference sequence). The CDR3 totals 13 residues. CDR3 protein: CASSQVRFYGYTF. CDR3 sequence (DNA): TGTGCCAGCAGCCAAGTCCGGTTCTATGGCTACACCTTC.

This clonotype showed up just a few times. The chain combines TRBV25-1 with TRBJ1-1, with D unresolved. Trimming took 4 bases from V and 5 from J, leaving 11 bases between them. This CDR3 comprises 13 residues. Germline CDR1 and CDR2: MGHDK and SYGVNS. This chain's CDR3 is CASSAVGRTEAFF. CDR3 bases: TGTGCCAGCAGTGCGGTCGGGAGGACTGAAGCTTTCTTT.

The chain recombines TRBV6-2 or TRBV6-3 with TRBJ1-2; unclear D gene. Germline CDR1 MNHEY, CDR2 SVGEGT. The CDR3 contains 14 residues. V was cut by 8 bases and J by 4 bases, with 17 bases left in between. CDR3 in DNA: TGTGCCAGCGTATCCAGCCCCGGGAGCTATGGCTACACCTTC. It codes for CASVSSPGSYGYTF.

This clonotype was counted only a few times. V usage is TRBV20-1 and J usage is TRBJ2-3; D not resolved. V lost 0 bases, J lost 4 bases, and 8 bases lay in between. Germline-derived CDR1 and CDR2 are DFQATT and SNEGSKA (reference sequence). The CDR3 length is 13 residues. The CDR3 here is CSAREGFSDTQYF. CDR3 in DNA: TGCAGTGCTAGAGAGGGGTTCTCAGATACGCAGTATTTT.

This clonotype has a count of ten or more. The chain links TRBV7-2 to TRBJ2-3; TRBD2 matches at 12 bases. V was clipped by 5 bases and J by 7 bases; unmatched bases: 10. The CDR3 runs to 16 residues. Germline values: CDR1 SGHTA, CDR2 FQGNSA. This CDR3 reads CASSPKGLAGGNTQYF. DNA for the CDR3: TGTGCCAGCAGCCCAAAGGGGCTAGCGGGGGGGAATACGCAGTATTTT.

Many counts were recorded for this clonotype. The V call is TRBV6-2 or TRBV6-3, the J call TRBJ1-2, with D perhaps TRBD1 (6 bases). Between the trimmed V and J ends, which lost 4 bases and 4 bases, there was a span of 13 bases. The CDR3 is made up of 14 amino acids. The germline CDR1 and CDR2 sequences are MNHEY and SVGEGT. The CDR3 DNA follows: TGTGCCAGCAGTTCCAAACAGGGCGCCTATGGCTACACCTTC. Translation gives CASSSKQGAYGYTF.

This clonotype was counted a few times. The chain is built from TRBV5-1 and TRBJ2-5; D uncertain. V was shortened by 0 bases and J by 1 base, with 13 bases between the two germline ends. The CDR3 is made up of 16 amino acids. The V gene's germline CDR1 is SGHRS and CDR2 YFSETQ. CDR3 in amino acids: CASSLAMRSSQETQYF. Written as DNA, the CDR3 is TGCGCCAGCAGCTTGGCCATGAGATCTTCCCAAGAGACCCAGTACTTC.

The CDR3 nucleotides read TGTGCCAGTAGTACCCCGGGCGACAGCAATCAGCCCCAGCATTTT. Its protein product is CASSTPGDSNQPQHF. The chain has TRBV19 and TRBJ1-5, with unresolved D. With 4 bases removed from V and 1 base from J, the gap between germline ends came to 11 bases. The germline gives CDR1 LNHDA, CDR2 SQIVND (reference sequence). The CDR3 contains 15 residues.

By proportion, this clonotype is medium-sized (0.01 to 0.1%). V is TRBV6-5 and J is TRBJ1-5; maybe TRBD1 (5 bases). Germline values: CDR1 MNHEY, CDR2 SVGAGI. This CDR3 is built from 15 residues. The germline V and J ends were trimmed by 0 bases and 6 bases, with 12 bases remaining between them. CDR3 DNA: TGTGCCAGCAGTTACTCGAGTAAGGGGAGTCAGCCCCAGCATTTT. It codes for CASSYSSKGSQPQHF.